The clone carrying this T cell receptor (beta chain) occurred many times. Antigen unknown. This sample stems from a study of early T cells in non-severe SARS-CoV-2 infection. Study as a whole: Unsorted whole-blood RNA was sequenced in bulk, leaving chains unpaired. The study, taken as a whole, reports: Matching against VDJdb likely underestimated virus-specific expansions, favoring anti-spike CD8.

The library protocol tagged individual cDNA molecules with unique molecular identifiers. TCRdb used MiXCR to reprocess the 5' RACE reads, holding one entry per CDR3 protein. This sample has roughly 32,000 distinct CDR3 sequences, with about 10% found just once. The receptor's source is an adult who was a healthcare worker with PCR-confirmed SARS-CoV-2 infection or an uninfected control (not recorded which). The material sequenced was whole blood.

CDR3 in DNA: TGTGCCAGTAGTATGGGGGACGGCGATAACTATGGCTACACCTTC. Its protein is CASSMGDGDNYGYTF. The chain has TRBV19 and TRBJ1-2; possible D gene TRBD1, 5 bases. Between the trimmed V and J ends, which lost 3 bases and 1 base, there was a span of 12 bases. The CDR3 has 15 residues. Germline loops: CDR1 LNHDA, CDR2 SQIVND (reference sequence). Full variable domain (rest looked up from reference TRBV19 and TRBJ1-2): DGGITQSPKYLFRKEGQNVTLSCEQNLNHDAMYWYRQDPGQGLRLIYYSQIVNDFQKGDIAEGYSVSREKKESFPLTVTSAQKNPTAFYLCASSMGDGDNYGYTFGSGTRLTVV.